Listed here are 16 T cell receptor beta chains from one sample, sequenced in a study of T cell repertoires in cytomegalovirus infection. TCRdb reprocessed the reads with MiXCR, giving one entry per CDR3 protein. This sample has approximately 200,000 distinct CDR3 sequences; approximately 22% occur once, and the top ten carry 18%. The sequenced sample was CD8+ T cells from PBMCs. These receptors originate from a human donor in good health (CMV status not recorded). Some clones in this sample may be carry-over from other donors' samples.

This rearrangement joins TRBV2 to TRBJ2-1, with TRBD2 matching over 8 bases. The germline gives CDR1 SNHLY, CDR2 FYNNEI. CDR3 size: 14 residues. The ends lost 6 bases at V and 8 bases at J; junction bases unmatched: 9. Here the CDR3 DNA reads TGTGCCAGCAGGGTTTGCGGGGGGTTGGATGAGCAGTTCTTC. This codes for CASRVCGGLDEQFF.

This chain joins TRBV6-5 and TRBJ2-3; 12 bases are a match to TRBD1. The CDR3 length is 19 residues. With 1 base clipped from V and 4 bases from J, the junction kept 12 bases outside the gene matches. CDR1 is MNHEY, CDR2 SVGAGI, per germline. CDR3 nucleotides: TGTGCCAGCAGTTACTTTTTCCCTCCGGGACAGGGGGCCGCAGATACGCAGTATTTT. Translation gives CASSYFFPPGQGAADTQYF.

This rearrangement joins TRBV5-1 to TRBJ1-1, with TRBD1 matching 9 bases. This CDR3 comprises 16 residues. Unmatched junction bases numbered 11, after V lost 4 bases and J lost 4 bases. Germline V gene sequence: CDR1 SGHRS, CDR2 YFSETQ. The CDR3 nucleotides read TGCGCCAGCAGCGGAGGGACAGGGCCTGCTAGCACTGAAGCTTTCTTT. Encoded protein: CASSGGTGPASTEAFF.

DNA for the CDR3: TGCAGTGCTACCCCGGGACTGATCTATGGCTACACCTTC. It translates to CSATPGLIYGYTF. The chain has TRBV20-1 and TRBJ1-2, with a weak D call TRBD1 (5 bases). V was shortened by 4 bases and J by 4 bases, with 13 bases between the two germline ends. This CDR3 is built from 13 residues. CDR1 DFQATT and CDR2 SNEGSKA come from the germline V gene (reference sequence).

This clonotype was detected many times. The chain recombines TRBV28 with TRBJ1-5, with D possibly being TRBD1 (6 bases). The CDR3 sequence is 12 residues long. The germline gives CDR1 MDHEN, CDR2 SYDVKM. V was trimmed by 6 bases and J by 4 bases, leaving 7 bases between them. The CDR3 loop reads CASRQGNQPQHF. The CDR3, as DNA: TGTGCCAGCAGACAGGGTAATCAGCCCCAGCATTTT.

This clonotype has a count of ten or more. The chain uses TRBV7-2 and TRBJ2-1; 8 bases match TRBD1. The CDR3 length is 14 residues. CDR1 and CDR2 (germline): SGHTA, FQGNSA. V was pared by 0 bases and J by 6 bases, with 1 base of the junction left unmatched. The CDR3 spells CASSLAGTGNEQFF. In nucleotides, the CDR3 is TGTGCCAGCAGCTTAGCCGGGACAGGCAATGAGCAGTTCTTC.

This clonotype was seen many times. The rearrangement links TRBV7-9 to TRBJ2-1; 8 bases line up with TRBD2. With 4 bases clipped from V and 5 bases from J, the junction kept 7 bases outside the gene matches. The germline gives CDR1 SEHNR, CDR2 FQNEAQ (reference sequence). The CDR3 has 15 amino acids. The CDR3 bases are TGTGCCAGCAGCTCTACTAGCGGACCCGACAATGAGCAGTTCTTC. Translated, it gives CASSSTSGPDNEQFF.

This clonotype was observed many times. The J gene is TRBJ2-5, the V gene TRBV5-1; the match to TRBD2 covers 8 bases. This CDR3 has 14 amino acids. The germline CDR1 and CDR2 sequences are SGHRS and YFSETQ. V lost 8 bases and J lost 5; bases outside the gene matches: 11. The CDR3 spells CASCCGGPRETQYF. Here the CDR3 DNA reads TGCGCCAGTTGCTGCGGGGGGCCGCGGGAGACCCAGTACTTC.

This clonotype was found a few times. V and J are TRBV4-1 and TRBJ2-7; 7 bases agree with TRBD2. This CDR3 is built from 14 residues. The ends lost 4 bases at V and 5 bases at J; junction bases unmatched: 8. Per the germline V gene, CDR1 is MGHRA and CDR2 is YSYEKL. The CDR3 DNA reads TGCGCCAGCAGCCCGCCGGGGGAGGGAAACGAGCAGTACTTC. This gives the protein CASSPPGEGNEQYF.

Only a few counts were recorded for this clonotype. The chain recombines TRBV14 with TRBJ1-5; D may be TRBD1 (6 bases). This CDR3 has 16 amino acids. Germline CDR1 is SGHDN and CDR2 is FVKESK. V lost 0 bases, J lost 6 bases, and 15 bases lay in between. The CDR3 spells CASSQEMGGRGQPQHF. CDR3 DNA: TGTGCCAGCAGCCAAGAGATGGGGGGCCGGGGTCAGCCCCAGCATTTT.

The chain links TRBV7-2 to TRBJ1-6, with D possibly TRBD1 on 5 matching bases. CDR1 SGHTA and CDR2 FQGNSA come from the germline V gene. This CDR3 spans 15 amino acids. V gave up 10 bases and J gave up 5 bases, with 18 bases separating them. The CDR3 DNA reads TGTGCCAACTGCCGGGGGGGACCGAATAATTCACCCCTCCACTTT. Translating gives CANCRGGPNNSPLHF.

Only a few counts were recorded for this clonotype. The V call is TRBV6-6, the J call TRBJ1-2; maybe TRBD1 (6 bases). V gave up 7 bases and J gave up 5 bases, with 11 bases separating them. This CDR3 spans 12 amino acids. Germline assignment: CDR1 MNHNY and CDR2 SVGAGI (reference sequence). In DNA form, the CDR3 reads TGTGCCAGCACCCAGGGGACGTATGGCTACACCTTC. This translates into CASTQGTYGYTF.

The chain uses TRBV2 and TRBJ2-5; 7 bases agree with TRBD1. Germline CDR1 reads SNHLY; CDR2 reads FYNNEI. The CDR3 contains 14 residues. The ends lost 6 bases at V and 3 bases at J; junction bases unmatched: 7. The CDR3: CASRRGQGEETQYF. Written as DNA, the CDR3 is TGTGCCAGCAGGAGGGGGCAGGGTGAAGAGACCCAGTACTTC.

J is TRBJ2-1 and V is TRBV28; no firm D call. V lost 10 bases and J 5 bases, leaving 12 bases between the germline ends. The CDR3 is 12 residues long. Germline CDR1 is MDHEN and CDR2 is SYDVKM. The CDR3 DNA follows: TGTGCCACTTCGACGGTCGACAATGAGCAGTTCTTC. This gives the protein CATSTVDNEQFF. The full variable domain, rest sourced from reference TRBV28 and TRBJ2-1, is DVKVTQSSRYLVKRTGEKVFLECVQDMDHENMFWYRQDPGLGLRLIYFSYDVKMKEKGDIPEGYSVSREKKERFSLILESASTNQTSMYLCATSTVDNEQFFGPGTRLTVL.

The V and J genes are TRBV28 and TRBJ2-2; D unresolved. CDR3 length: 14 residues. Trimming cost V 5 bases and J 1 base, with 8 bases left between them. The V gene's germline CDR1 is MDHEN and CDR2 SYDVKM. CDR3 DNA sequence: TGTGCCAGCAGTACTCAGAGGAACACCGGGGAGCTGTTTTTT. The encoded protein is CASSTQRNTGELFF.

This clonotype was counted only a few times. Sequence at one end of the junction differs from germline and may be a read error. The chain has TRBV6-8 and TRBJ2-5; no clear D gene. CDR1 is MNHGY, CDR2 SAAAGT, per germline. The CDR3 has 13 amino acids. The CDR3 DNA reads TGTGCCAGCAGTTACGGCCCAATAGAGGCCCAGTACTTC. This gives the protein CASSYGPIEAQYF.